This TCR beta chain stems from a study of blood T cells in healthy people across ages. Per the germline V gene, CDR1 is MNHEY and CDR2 is SMNVEV (reference sequence). There are 18 residues in the CDR3. V lost 5 bases, J lost 0 bases, and 14 bases stayed unmatched. Primers used in a second PCR of about 6 to 11 cycles were a sample-barcoded 5' primer and a J-beta primer mix. TCRdb independently ran MiXCR on the 5' RACE reads; one entry per CDR3 protein. The sample holds over 1.5 million distinct CDR3 sequences, just under 50% seen once. The chain has TRBV27 and TRBJ2-5; TRBD1 matches 8 bases. This sequence originates from a middle-aged woman in good health. Sequencing input: blood. The CDR3: CASSPKDRGHLYQETQYF. The DNA of the CDR3 is TGTGCCAGCAGTCCGAAAGACAGGGGTCACCTCTACCAAGAGACCCAGTACTTC.